One sample yielded the 24 T cell receptor beta chains listed below, sequenced in a study of blood T cell repertoires in COVID-19. Using immunoSEQ multiplex PCR, the repertoire was profiled, and TCRdb retains in-frame clones only, with some absent. There are approximately 210,000 clones in the sample; approximately 90% occur only once, and around 10% lies in the top ten. The sample was peripheral blood. Source of these receptors: a man aged 50-59 years with COVID-19, enrolled during active disease.

The gene calls are TRBV12-3 or TRBV12-4 and TRBJ2-1; D is unclear. V was cut by 2 bases and J by 7 bases, with 6 bases left in between. The CDR3 is made up of 12 amino acids. CDR3 sequence: CASSLLGNEQFF. The CDR3, as DNA: TGTGCCAGCAGTTTACTCGGGAATGAGCAGTTCTTC.

The chain links TRBV9 to TRBJ1-6, with D possibly being TRBD1 (6 bases). The CDR3 runs 14 residues. Germline V gives CDR1 SGDLS, CDR2 YYNGEE. V was shortened by 1 base and J by 7 bases, with 9 bases between the two germline ends. The CDR3 DNA is TGTGCCAGCAGCGTAATGGACAGCAATTCACCCCTCCACTTT. Translating gives CASSVMDSNSPLHF.

This chain links TRBV7-9 with TRBJ1-6, with 7 bases matching TRBD1. Unmatched junction bases numbered 5, after V lost 1 base and J lost 8 bases. Germline CDR1 is SEHNR and CDR2 is FQNEAQ (reference sequence). This CDR3 spans 15 amino acids. CDR3 sequence reads: CASSLVTGAHSPLHF. The CDR3 DNA reads TGTGCCAGCAGCTTAGTCACAGGGGCTCATTCACCCCTCCACTTT.

The gene calls are TRBV20-1 and TRBJ1-5, with 8 bases matching TRBD1. V lost 3 bases and J lost 1; bases outside the gene matches: 2. Germline V gene sequence: CDR1 DFQATT, CDR2 SNEGSKA (reference sequence). The length of the CDR3 is 14 residues. This chain's CDR3 is CSASRDRSNQPQHF. DNA for the CDR3: TGCAGTGCTAGTCGGGACAGGAGCAATCAGCCCCAGCATTTT.

This chain links TRBV18 with TRBJ1-2, with D possibly matching TRBD1 (6 bases). The CDR3 is 13 residues long. V was pared by 3 bases and J by 3 bases, with 8 bases between. CDR1 and CDR2 (germline): KGHSH, LQKENI. CDR3 residues: CASSPDRYYGYTF. Written as DNA, the CDR3 is TGTGCCAGCTCACCCGACAGGTACTATGGCTACACCTTC.

The gene calls are TRBV18 and TRBJ1-6; maybe TRBD1 (5 bases). Germline V CDR1 and CDR2: KGHSH, LQKENI. V lost 7 bases to trimming and J lost 3 bases, with 10 bases between them. The CDR3 has 14 residues. The CDR3 here is CASWEGIYNSPLHF. The CDR3 coding sequence is TGTGCCAGCTGGGAGGGGATCTATAATTCACCCCTCCACTTT.

CDR3 in amino acids: CASSLGQKGNQPQHF. The CDR3 DNA sequence: TGTGCCAGCAGCTTAGGACAAAAGGGCAATCAGCCCCAGCATTTT. This sequence joins TRBV5-8 and TRBJ1-5; a weak D match, TRBD1 (5 bases). The CDR3 length is 15 residues. Trimming took off 2 bases at V and 2 bases at J, with 11 bases between the two ends. From germline, CDR1 is SGHTS and CDR2 YDEGEE. The full variable domain, rest sourced from reference TRBV5-8 and TRBJ1-5, is EAGVTQSPTHLIKTRGQQATLRCSPISGHTSVYWYQQALGLGLQFLLWYDEGEERNRGNFPPRFSGRQFPNYSSELNVNALELEDSALYLCASSLGQKGNQPQHFGDGTRLSIL.

The chain links TRBV5-5 to TRBJ2-7; TRBD1 might be the D (6 bases). Germline CDR1 reads SGHKS; CDR2 reads YYEKEE (reference sequence). Trimming cost V 6 bases and J 6 bases, with 16 bases left between them. The CDR3 extends over 13 amino acids. The CDR3 bases are TGTGCCAGCATCCTCGACACAGGGTTCGAGCAGTACTTC. This gives the protein CASILDTGFEQYF.

The V call is TRBV7-2, the J call TRBJ2-7; D is perhaps TRBD2 (5 bases). V was pared by 9 bases and J by 7 bases, with 22 bases between. CDR3 length: 14 residues. Germline assignment: CDR1 SGHTA and CDR2 FQGNSA. The CDR3 reads CARVSGVILREQYF. CDR3 bases: TGTGCCAGAGTTTCCGGGGTTATCCTGAGAGAGCAGTACTTC.

The genes are TRBV30 and TRBJ2-4; tentatively, D is TRBD1 (6 bases). The germline V gene has CDR1 GTSNPN and CDR2 SVGIG (reference sequence). This CDR3 has 13 residues. Trimming took 4 bases from V and 7 from J, leaving 14 bases between them. CDR3 nucleotide sequence: TGTGCCTGGACTCAACAGGGTTTCAACATTCAGTACTTC. This gives the protein CAWTQQGFNIQYF. The full variable domain, with the rest looked up from reference TRBV30 and TRBJ2-4, is SQTIHQWPATLVQPVGSPLSLECTVEGTSNPNLYWYRQAAGRGLQLLFYSVGIGQISSEVPQNLSASRPQDRQFILSSKKLLLSDSGFYLCAWTQQGFNIQYFGAGTRLSVL.

This clone has only one observation. The gene calls are TRBV7-2 and TRBJ1-3; 7 positions match TRBD1. This CDR3 has 16 residues. CDR1 and CDR2 from the germline V gene are SGHTA and FQGNSA. J lost 2 bases, V lost 4 bases, and 8 bases had no gene match. Written as DNA, the CDR3 is TGTGCCAGCAGCTCATGGACAGGATCTACTGGAAACACCATATATTTT. This sequence encodes CASSSWTGSTGNTIYF.

The J gene is TRBJ2-7, the V gene TRBV11-2, with 7 bases identical to TRBD1. CDR1 and CDR2 (germline): SGHAT, FQNNGV. CDR3 size: 15 residues. Losses at the gene ends were 2 bases for V and 1 base for J; bases not matched to a gene: 5. The CDR3 nucleotides read TGTGCCAGCAGCTTAAGAGGGGGCCCGTCCTACGAGCAGTACTTC. Protein: CASSLRGGPSYEQYF.

The chain is built from TRBV7-9 and TRBJ1-5, with D perhaps TRBD1 (5 bases). The CDR3 runs 14 residues. V was pared by 2 bases and J by 5 bases, with 10 bases between. Germline V gives CDR1 SEHNR, CDR2 FQNEAQ (reference sequence). CDR3 sequence reads: CASSLIGDDQPQHF. DNA of the CDR3: TGTGCCAGCAGCTTAATAGGGGATGATCAGCCCCAGCATTTT.

This rearrangement joins TRBV9 to TRBJ2-3; 9 bases are a match to TRBD2. Looked up from germline, CDR1 is SGDLS and CDR2 is YYNGEE. The CDR3 extends over 16 amino acids. V dropped 2 bases and J dropped 5; count of bases not matched to a gene: 9. CDR3 nucleotides: TGTGCCAGCAGCGTCGGGTCTAGCGGGATAATAGATACGCAGTATTTT. Protein product: CASSVGSSGIIDTQYF.

V gene TRBV7-2 combines with J gene TRBJ2-7, with 7 bases lining up with TRBD2. The ends lost 3 bases at V and 3 bases at J; junction bases unmatched: 8. This CDR3 is 15 amino acids long. The germline V gene encodes CDR1 SGHTA and CDR2 FQGNSA. CDR3: CASSFQAGLSYEQYF. DNA of the CDR3: TGTGCCAGCAGCTTTCAAGCGGGGTTAAGCTACGAGCAGTACTTC.

The chain carries TRBV2 and TRBJ1-5, with 7 bases that match TRBD1. Looked up from germline, CDR1 is SNHLY and CDR2 is FYNNEI. CDR3 length equals 14 residues. The V segment lost 5 bases and the J segment 7 bases; nucleotides outside the gene matches: 8. CDR3: CASSLTGSLQPQHF. The CDR3 nucleotides read TGTGCCAGCAGTTTGACAGGGTCTCTGCAGCCCCAGCATTTT.

This chain connects TRBV6-6 to TRBJ1-2; D is perhaps TRBD1 (6 bases). Germline V CDR1 and CDR2: MNHNY, SVGAGI (reference sequence). CDR3 length: 13 residues. The V gene lost 2 bases and the J gene lost 8 bases, with 12 bases spanning the gap. The CDR3 loop is CASSYDRQGGYTF. DNA for the CDR3: TGTGCCAGCAGTTACGACAGGCAGGGGGGCTACACCTTC.

The rearrangement uses TRBV11-2 and TRBJ1-3, with D perhaps matching TRBD1 (5 bases). Germline-derived CDR1 and CDR2 are SGHAT and FQNNGV. Deletions cut 5 bases from V and 3 bases from J, with 11 bases between. The CDR3 loop spans 14 amino acids. CDR3: CASSGTGGGNTIYF. The CDR3 coding sequence is TGTGCCAGCAGCGGCACGGGGGGTGGAAACACCATATATTTT.

This sequence joins TRBV20-1 and TRBJ1-2; D unclear. Germline V CDR1 and CDR2: DFQATT, SNEGSKA (reference sequence). The CDR3 loop spans 10 amino acids. CDR3 in amino acids: CGGFGDGYTF. CDR3 nucleotides: TGCGGAGGGTTTGGAGATGGCTACACCTTC.

In its sample, this clone was seen a few times. The rearrangement uses TRBV28 and TRBJ1-4; 7 bases map to TRBD1. V dropped 3 bases and J dropped 4; count of bases not matched to a gene: 5. This CDR3 is built from 15 residues. Germline assignment: CDR1 MDHEN and CDR2 SYDVKM. CDR3 amino acids: CASSLDTGVNEKLFF. The CDR3 coding sequence is TGTGCCAGCAGTTTGGATACAGGGGTTAATGAAAAACTGTTTTTT.

This rearrangement joins TRBV5-5 to TRBJ1-4; D gene uncertain. Trimming pared 0 bases from V and 8 bases from J, leaving 17 bases between. Per the germline V gene, CDR1 is SGHKS and CDR2 is YYEKEE (reference sequence). The CDR3 is 16 residues long. The CDR3 spells CASSLGPAGEVEKLFF. The CDR3 DNA is TGTGCCAGCAGCTTGGGCCCTGCCGGGGAGGTGGAAAAACTGTTTTTT. Complete variable domain (other parts from reference TRBV5-5 and TRBJ1-4): DAGVTQSPTHLIKTRGQQVTLRCSPISGHKSVSWYQQVLGQGPQFIFQYYEKEERGRGNFPDRFSARQFPNYSSELNVNALLLGDSALYLCASSLGPAGEVEKLFFGSGTQLSVL.

This chain connects TRBV7-8 to TRBJ2-7, with 14 positions matching TRBD2. The trim removed 1 base at V and 0 bases at J, leaving 8 bases unmatched. CDR3 length: 19 amino acids. Germline V gene sequence: CDR1 SGHVS, CDR2 FQNEAQ. This CDR3 reads CASSLGRTSGRIASYEQYF. The CDR3 DNA reads as TGTGCCAGCAGCTTAGGACGGACTAGCGGGAGGATAGCCTCCTACGAGCAGTACTTC.

The V call is TRBV24-1, the J call TRBJ2-3; 7 bases fit TRBD2. In germline, CDR1 is KGHDR, CDR2 SFDVKD. CDR3 length equals 16 residues. V dropped 3 bases and J dropped 1; count of bases not matched to a gene: 6. The CDR3 DNA reads TGTGCCACCAGTGATCGCGGCGGGAGTGGCACAGATACGCAGTATTTT. As protein: CATSDRGGSGTDTQYF.

This clone was recorded only once. V gene TRBV12-3 or TRBV12-4 combines with J gene TRBJ2-7; 8 bases map to TRBD1. The length of the CDR3 is 13 residues. V lost 6 bases to trimming and J lost 5 bases; unmatched junction nucleotides: 6. The CDR3 coding sequence is TGTGCCAGCAGCAGGACAGGGCGTCACGAGCAGTACTTC. Translated, it gives CASSRTGRHEQYF.